This TCR beta chain was profiled in a study of cytomegalovirus exposure and HLA in healthy donors (TCRdb year 2017). Concerning the study at large: According to an earlier analysis of several hundred of the donors, 150 million to 200 million T cells yielded approximately 120 million unique TCR beta sequences and 276 Gb of sequence data. An early release that covered roughly 600 HLA-typed donors contained about 300 gigabases of sequencing data and 80 million or so unique TCR sequences. Of the roughly 410 genotyped donors, approximately 81% were placed in the genetic ancestry cluster associated with self-reported Caucasian donors. The study aimed to test whether cataloging public T cell receptors could reveal signatures of past pathogen exposure. Using immunosequencing, the study profiled T cell repertoires from around 670 subjects and related those repertoires to cytomegalovirus serostatus. A separate validation cohort of roughly 110 different subjects was used in addition to the 666-subject first cohort. To predict cytomegalovirus infection status, the study combined high-throughput TCR immunosequencing, statistical association of individual TCRs with disease status, and machine learning. To study patterns of TCR occurrence, a later analysis re-analyzed previously published TCR beta repertoires from several hundred donors and added high-resolution HLA genotyping. Rather than using new phenotypic data, the later analysis identified candidate immune exposures from TCR beta sequences and from how often those sequences occurred across donors. In an earlier analysis of 500 to 650 of the donors, high-throughput TCR beta sequencing was used to judge whether each TCR beta V gene segment behaved as functional or pseudogenic. Alongside the repertoire data, information on donor age, sex, ethnicity and CMV serostatus was compiled. A later genetic analysis used genome-wide SNP genotypes for about 55% of the 666 donors, treating that subset as a discovery cohort. Every discovery cohort repertoire had been produced on one sequencing platform. HLA typing covered class I and class II loci at four-digit resolution. The number of typed donors differed by locus: about 620-630 for A, B, C, DRB1 and DQB1; approximately 520 for DQA1; approximately 600 for DPA1; and some 450 for DPB1. Because of strong linkage in the cohort, five DR-DQ haplotypes were treated as single units for association and clustering. Among 398 genotyped donors of the cohort, an average of around 240,000 unique TCR beta nucleotide sequences were sequenced per donor, approximately 20% of them non-productive.

A word on this clone: Its binding antigen is unknown. Base qualities are not at hand, and no much larger clone is one base apart.

The cohort was made up of 650 to 700 healthy bone marrow donors. All cohort members were sampled while nominally healthy, although unrecorded immune exposures were likely present. The donor tested CMV seronegative, placing the donor among the roughly 340 seronegative members of the cohort. Each donor provided a peripheral blood sample, and peripheral blood mononuclear cells were used for TCR beta sequencing. The Qiagen DNeasy Blood Extraction Kit was used to extract genomic DNA from the blood cell samples. Library method: the immunoSEQ multiplex PCR assay. The multiplex PCR relied on a mix of 60 forward primers for TCR Vbeta segments and 13 reverse primers for TCR Jbeta segments. Amplification of the CDR3 region of rearranged TCR beta genes was performed with a multiplex PCR assay on genomic DNA. The Illumina HiSeq System was used to sequence the amplified TCR beta libraries as 87-base-pair reads. As for the authors' bioinformatics: A later analysis tallied around 80 million unique TCR beta chains across the 666 repertoires, and approximately 11 million of those chains were shared by two or more donors. Raw reads were error-corrected and collapsed into unique sequences by a nearest-neighbor algorithm in which closely related sequences were merged to remove PCR and sequencing errors. Alignment of CDR3 sequences to IMGT reference sequences was used to assign V, D and J gene segments. For a sequence to be retained, a match of at least six nucleotides to both a V gene segment and a J gene segment was required. A rearrangement was called productive if the CDR3 had no stop codons and remained in frame with V and J, and every other rearrangement was called non-productive. Following IMGT convention, CDR3 was defined as the stretch from the second conserved V-encoded cysteine up to the conserved J-encoded phenylalanine. The earlier analysis of roughly 590 of the donors excluded sequences that lacked an unambiguous match to a single V gene segment. An earlier analysis of 587 of the donors called V segments functional above 56.7% productive rearrangements and segregating when the between-donor standard deviation exceeded 5%. A statistical classification framework was developed to diagnose cytomegalovirus status using the catalog of TCR beta chain sequences. A later analysis assigned V and J genes by comparing TCR nucleotide sequences with IMGT/GENE-DB human TR gene sequences. Using the TCRdist pipeline, a later analysis assigned CDR3 sequences along with most-parsimonious VDJ recombination scenarios. In a later analysis, each TCR beta chain was defined by its CDR3 amino acid sequence together with its V-gene family, and reads without a unique V-gene family were excluded. As a way to deal with suspected cross-contamination and a sequencing artifact, a later analysis dropped under 600 nucleotide sequences that were highly shared and had low generation probability. In a later analysis, a clonal expansion index was calculated for each public chain from normalized within-repertoire ranks of inferred template counts. Generation probabilities in a later analysis came from a VDJ recombination model fitted to out-of-frame rearrangements, and those results were checked against IGoR. A later analysis scored TCR-TCR, TCR-HLA and TCR-CMV co-occurrence with hypergeometric tests, applying a repertoire-size bias correction to TCR pairs. In a later analysis, false discovery rates were estimated by permuting HLA or CMV assignments 20 times. In a later analysis, co-occurring TCRs were grouped using DBSCAN, and TCRdist sequence similarity was added for clustering within HLA-allele-positive subsets. Repertoires with fewer than 30,000 or more than 120,000 public chains, plus five repertoires with anomalous nucleotide sharing, were excluded from co-occurrence clustering. TCRdb obtained this table from immuneACCESS and retained in-frame rearrangements with V and J assigned. These tables miss some clones; where compared with another copy, unresolved V genes account for less than half of the shortfall, and the remainder is unexplained. V and J calls and clone size follow that table, whereas D and trimming were derived from the DNA. For this sample the table gives fewer than 150,000 clones, of which around 80% were detected only once. Approximately 2.1% of the sample rests with the top ten.

What the research found in general, with its limitations: The authors suggested that the approach could potentially be extended to other disease states and immunological phenotypes. Correlated functional status among segregating V segments might reflect linkage disequilibrium, but an unknown experimental factor could not be ruled out. Immune exposure information for the cohort was limited to CMV serostatus. In an earlier analysis of about 600 of the donors, most TCR beta V segments appeared in productive rearrangements about 87% or about 30% of the time, broadly matching IMGT annotations. The presence/absence analyses assumed that sequencing depth was roughly uniform across donors, and that assumption may not be true. This cohort had only TCR beta chains sequenced, and the lack of alpha or paired-chain data limited which features could be detected. A later analysis reported that several top co-occurrence clusters appeared linked to parvovirus B19, influenza, CMV and Epstein-Barr virus. A later genetic analysis associated a missense DCLRE1C variant with V-gene and J-gene trimming of TCR beta chains, and an independent cohort replicated the association. In a later analysis, most CMV-associated TCR beta chains were found to appear HLA-restricted, with HLA associations seemingly driven largely by CMV exposure. In a later analysis, more than 15,000 TCR beta sequences were associated with specific HLA alleles at a false discovery rate of 0.05. In vitro tests confirmed that a few of the cytomegalovirus-associated TCR beta chains recognize cytomegalovirus antigens. Across donors, most TCR sequences were observed very rarely, whereas some public TCRs were present in many individuals. A total of around 150 TCR beta chains were listed by the study as associated with cytomegalovirus. In a later analysis, the rate of TCR association differed among HLA loci, with DRB1 alleles having the most associated TCRs and HLA-C alleles having the fewest. According to a later genetic analysis, donors in an Asian-associated ancestry cluster had fewer N-insertions in productive TCRs than the roughly 670-donor mean. Seventeen rarely observed V segments, including chromosome 9 orphons, were excluded from the earlier analysis of about 610 of the donors because counts were too low. A group of highly shared sequence variants was considered likely to be a technical artifact of the sequencing pipeline. Because HLA typing was unavailable for some donors at each locus, only the typed subset was used in association tests. The classifier was reported to diagnose cytomegalovirus status with high specificity and sensitivity in both the original cohort and the validation cohort. Strong co-occurrence of HLA alleles, especially DR and DQ, made assigning TCR associations to individual alleles difficult. A later analysis found that HLA-associated TCR beta chains were more clonally expanded and had lower generation probabilities than equally common non-associated chains. A further reported finding was that TCR beta sequences accurately predicted the HLA-A and HLA-B alleles for most subjects in the first cohort.

The TCR originated in a man aged 30 to 45 in good health and CMV-seronegative. Sequencing was performed on PBMCs.

The CDR3 reads as follows: CASSATGGYEKLFF. The nucleotide sequence is given as TGTGCCAGCAGCGCAACAGGGGGCTATGAAAAACTGTTTTTT. This chain joins TRBV7-9 to TRBJ1-4; the junction holds 9 bases that match TRBD1. V loses 5 bases at its end and J loses 6 bases; junction bases beyond the gene matches: 4. According to the germline V gene (reference sequence), CDR1 reads SEHNR and CDR2 reads FQNEAQ. The CDR3 numbers 14 residues from cysteine through phenylalanine. Just the 42-base CDR3 DNA is kept, in frame starting at base 1.